This TCR beta chain derives from a study of T cells in Graves' hyperthyroidism and ophthalmopathy. Findings and limits, study-wide: Expanded thyroid clonotypes (above 0.001) were mostly also found in blood. Ophthalmopathy and stable hyperthyroidism were separated by a 13 V-J model.

Germline V gives CDR1 LNHNV, CDR2 YYDKDF (reference sequence). This CDR3 is built from 15 residues. V shed 9 bases, J shed 0 bases, and the junction held 5 bases outside the gene matches. As regards this clonotype: Its antigen is currently unknown.

TCR beta CDR3 sequences were amplified from RNA transcripts. First-round RT-PCR with HTBI primers amplified the TCR CDR3 region. Each CDR3 protein gets one entry after TCRdb re-called the multiplex PCR reads with MiXCR. The sample shows 500,000 to 750,000 distinct CDR3 sequences, less than 20% of them seen only once. Exclusion criteria comprised uncontrolled infection, other autoimmune disease, pregnancy or lactation. For the diagnoses, clinical symptoms, serum thyroxine and TRAb, thyroid ultrasound and orbital computed tomography were used. This TCR came from a woman under 40 with Graves' hyperthyroidism. The rearrangement links TRBV15 to TRBJ2-1; 10 nucleotides line up with TRBD2. Sequencing was done on a sample of blood. The DNA for the CDR3 is TGTGCCACTAAAGCGGGAGGGAGCTCCTACAATGAGCAGTTCTTC. Protein sequence: CATKAGGSSYNEQFF. Full variable domain (rest looked up from reference TRBV15 and TRBJ2-1): DAMVIQNPRYQVTQFGKPVTLSCSQTLNHNVMYWYQQKSSQAPKLLFHYYDKDFNNEADTPDNFQSRRPNTSFCFLDIRSPGLGDTAMYLCATKAGGSSYNEQFFGPGTRLTVL.